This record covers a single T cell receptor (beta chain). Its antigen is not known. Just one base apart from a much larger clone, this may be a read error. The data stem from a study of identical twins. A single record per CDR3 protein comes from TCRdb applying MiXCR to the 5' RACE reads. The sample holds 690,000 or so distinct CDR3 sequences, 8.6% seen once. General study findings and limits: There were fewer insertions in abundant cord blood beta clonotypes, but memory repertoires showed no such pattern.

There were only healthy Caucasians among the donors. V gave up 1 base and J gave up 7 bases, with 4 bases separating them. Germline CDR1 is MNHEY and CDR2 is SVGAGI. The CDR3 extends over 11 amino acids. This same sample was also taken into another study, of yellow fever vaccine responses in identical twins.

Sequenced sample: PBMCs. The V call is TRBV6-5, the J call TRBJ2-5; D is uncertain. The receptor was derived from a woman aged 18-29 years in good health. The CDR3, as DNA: TGTGCCAGCAGTTACTTGGCGACCCAGTACTTC. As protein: CASSYLATQYF.